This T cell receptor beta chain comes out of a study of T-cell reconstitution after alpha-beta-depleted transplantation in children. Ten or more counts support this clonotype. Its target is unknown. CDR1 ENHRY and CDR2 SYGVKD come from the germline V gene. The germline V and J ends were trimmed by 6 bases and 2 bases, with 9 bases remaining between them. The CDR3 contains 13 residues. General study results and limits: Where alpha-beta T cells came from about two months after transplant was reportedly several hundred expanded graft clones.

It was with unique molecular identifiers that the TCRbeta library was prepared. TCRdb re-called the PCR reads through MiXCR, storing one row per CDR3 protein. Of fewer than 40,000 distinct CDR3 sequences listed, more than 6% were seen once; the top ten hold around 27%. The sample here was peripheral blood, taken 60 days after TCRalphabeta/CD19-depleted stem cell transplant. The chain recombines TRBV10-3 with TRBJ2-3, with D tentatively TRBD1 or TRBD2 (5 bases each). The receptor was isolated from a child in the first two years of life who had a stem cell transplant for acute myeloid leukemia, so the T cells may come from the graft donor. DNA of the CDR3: TGTGCCATCAGGGGACCCCTCACAGATACGCAGTATTTT. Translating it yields CAIRGPLTDTQYF.